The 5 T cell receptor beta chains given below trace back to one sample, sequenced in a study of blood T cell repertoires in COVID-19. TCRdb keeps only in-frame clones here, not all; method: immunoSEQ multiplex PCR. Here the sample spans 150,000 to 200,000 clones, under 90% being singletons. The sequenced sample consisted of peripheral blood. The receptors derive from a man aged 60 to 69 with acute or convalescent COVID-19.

CDR3 in amino acids: CASSVGRAYSGNTIYF. In DNA, the CDR3 is TGTGCCAGCAGCGTAGGGAGGGCCTACTCTGGAAACACCATATATTTT. This chain connects TRBV9 to TRBJ1-3, with unresolved D. Trimming removed 0 bases from V and 0 bases from J, with 10 bases in between. Germline CDR1 SGDLS, CDR2 YYNGEE. The length of the CDR3 is 16 residues.

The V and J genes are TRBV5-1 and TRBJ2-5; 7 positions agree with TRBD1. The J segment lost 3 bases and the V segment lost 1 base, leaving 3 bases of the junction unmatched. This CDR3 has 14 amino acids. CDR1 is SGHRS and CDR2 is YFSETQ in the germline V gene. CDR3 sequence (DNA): TGCGCCAGCAGCTTGTACGGGACAGAAGAGACCCAGTACTTC. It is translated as CASSLYGTEETQYF.

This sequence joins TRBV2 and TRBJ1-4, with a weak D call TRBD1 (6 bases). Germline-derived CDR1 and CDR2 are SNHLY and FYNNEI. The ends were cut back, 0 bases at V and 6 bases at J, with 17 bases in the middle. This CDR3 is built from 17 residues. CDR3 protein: CASSEAEEGGKDEKLFF. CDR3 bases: TGTGCCAGCAGTGAAGCGGAGGAGGGGGGGAAAGATGAAAAACTGTTTTTT.

In DNA, the CDR3 is TGTGCCAGCAGTTCCCGTGTTGAGCAGTTCTTC. It encodes CASSSRVEQFF. The chain is built from TRBV6-5 and TRBJ2-1; D not certain. Germline assignment: CDR1 MNHEY and CDR2 SVGAGI. V lost 4 bases and J 9 bases, leaving 7 bases between the germline ends. The CDR3 has 11 residues.

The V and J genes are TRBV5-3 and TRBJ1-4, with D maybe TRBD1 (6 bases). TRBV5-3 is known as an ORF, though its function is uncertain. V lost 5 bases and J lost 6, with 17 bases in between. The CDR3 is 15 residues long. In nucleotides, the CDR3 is TGTGCCAGAAGTTGGGGCGGGGGCCGTTATGAAAAACTGTTTTTT. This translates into CARSWGGGRYEKLFF.